This TCR beta chain is drawn from a study of radiation and T cells in renal cell carcinoma. Documented time point: baseline pretreatment blood. Described treatment: 15 Gy SBRT to primary tumor, nephrectomy 4 weeks later. Blood was sampled at baseline, 2 weeks and 4 weeks after SBRT. The tumor was a clear cell renal cell carcinoma. Study-wide results and caveats: Without pretreatment biopsies, baseline tumor clonotype presence was undetermined.

Profiling relied on immunoSEQ multiplex PCR, and the TCRdb table lists in-frame clones only, not all of them. The data show about 140,000 clones, approximately 87% seen once. In the case of this clone: Its target is unknown. One end of the junction does not line up with germline, which may come from a read error.

This specimen consisted of blood, obtained from a patient whose treatment included radiotherapy and nephrectomy. The receptor was derived from a woman aged 45-60 years with renal cell carcinoma.

The DNA of the CDR3 is TGTGCCAGCAGGAGGACCGGGACTAGCGGGAGGGATATCTTC. It translates to CASRRTGTSGRDIF. The V gene is TRBV5-4, the J gene TRBJ2-1, with 16 positions matching TRBD2. Germline CDR1 is SGHNT and CDR2 is YYREEE (reference sequence). This CDR3 has 14 residues.